These T cell receptor beta chains were read from a single sample in a study of Graves' ophthalmopathy and Graves' hyperthyroidism. TCRdb processed the multiplex PCR reads anew with MiXCR; each CDR3 protein has one entry. The top ten hold 11% of the sample, which has over a million distinct CDR3 sequences, roughly two fifths seen once. What was sequenced was peripheral blood or thyroid tissue (not recorded which). These receptors were collected from an adult man with Graves' hyperthyroidism. The CDR3 runs from the conserved cysteine through the conserved F or W. A D gene is named only where the DNA matches it firmly.

D gene	V gene	CDR3 length	CDR3 protein
TRBD1	TRBV7-3	12	CASSSTGQPQHF
.	TRBV10-3	13	CASSHQSATEAFF
TRBD1	TRBV20-1	14	CSAHRGLGNQPQHF
TRBD1	TRBV5-6	13	CASSLVRTGGQYF
TRBD1	TRBV2	14	CASSGGTGGYEQYF
.	TRBV7-2	13	CASSSYLSYEQYF
.	TRBV20-1	16	CSARTLNNYYTGELFF
.	TRBV3-1	15	CASSPRYLDRKKLFF
.	TRBV7-8	13	CASSHGPPTEAFF
TRBD2	TRBV10-3	15	CAIRMTSGVQETQYF
TRBD2	TRBV19	16	CASSITVTSGSYEQYF
TRBD1	TRBV7-9	19	CASSLAIPGQGFENQPQHF
TRBD1	TRBV10-3	14	CAIGWDSHDSPLHF
.	TRBV29-1	14	CSVDDRQVSYEQYF
TRBD1	TRBV10-3	14	CAIRVRGGDYGYTF
.	TRBV19	17	CASSIDPRGDTMNGYTF
TRBD1	TRBV14	14	CASSQAGGTVMQYF
.	TRBV6-5	13	CASSYSKIYEQYF
.	TRBV20-1	13	CSAIGAGGETQYF
.	TRBV10-3	15	CAISETGPGEETQYF
.	TRBV2	13	CASIKQLNTEAFF
TRBD1	TRBV10-3	18	CAISDIWDRVAGANVLTF
.	TRBV5-1	15	CASSLAGSSYSPLHF
TRBD1	TRBV6-1	13	CASSWTGAREQYF
TRBD1	TRBV6-5	13	CASSGTGVQEQYF
TRBD1	TRBV2	16	CASSQPLTGGSYEQYF
TRBD1	TRBV7-2	19	CASSQGGTGRRLRYSEAFF
.	TRBV5-5	14	CASSSTRGRETQYF
.	TRBV7-9	14	CASSSQSPNQPQHF
.	TRBV10-1	17	CASSARDEGAPNSPLHF
.	TRBV5-1	16	CASSAGTGVNTGELFF
.	TRBV6-5	12	CASEQGDYGYTF
.	TRBV12-3/TRBV12-4	13	CASITTSNTEAFF
TRBD1	TRBV19	15	CASSISGTGHYGYTF
.	TRBV3-1	13	CASRVQGSETQYF
.	TRBV9	14	CASSVEAGNTEAFF
.	TRBV25-1	14	CASSYPATNEKLFF
.	TRBV7-2	13	CASSSSNDYGYTF
.	TRBV2	16	CASTRQLLSGANVLTF
.	TRBV6-5	16	CASSYSLTAMNTEAFF
.	TRBV29-1	12	CSGDRHNYGYTF
.	TRBV7-9	16	CASRTEGQAGLLGYTF
TRBD1	TRBV5-8	15	CASSLLGQGFSGYTF
TRBD1	TRBV7-3	15	CASSPKTGLGYEQYF
.	TRBV2	13	CASTANYNSPLHF
.	TRBV2	15	CASSLSKGGNQPQHF
.	TRBV29-1	14	CSVGGGDSLNGYTF
.	TRBV30	14	CAWGEEGPSEKLFF
.	TRBV7-2	14	CASSNRAYNSPLHF
TRBD1	TRBV12-5	14	CASSTGESRETQYF
.	TRBV7-9	16	CASSLGGLTIPYEQYF
.	TRBV28	11	CASSTGLFTFF